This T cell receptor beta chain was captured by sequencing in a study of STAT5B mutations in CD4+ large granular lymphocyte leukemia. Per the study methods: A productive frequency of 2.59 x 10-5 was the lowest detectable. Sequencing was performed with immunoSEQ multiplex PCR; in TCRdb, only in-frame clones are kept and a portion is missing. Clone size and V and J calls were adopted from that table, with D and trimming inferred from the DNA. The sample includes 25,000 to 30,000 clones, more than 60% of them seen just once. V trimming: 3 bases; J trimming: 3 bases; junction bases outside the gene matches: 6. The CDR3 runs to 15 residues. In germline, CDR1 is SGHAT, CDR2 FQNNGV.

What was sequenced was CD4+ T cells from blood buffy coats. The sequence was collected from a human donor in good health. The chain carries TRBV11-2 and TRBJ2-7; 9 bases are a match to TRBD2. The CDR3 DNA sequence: TGTGCCAGCAGCTTGCCTGGGCGGGAGGGCTACGAGCAGTACTTC. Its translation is CASSLPGREGYEQYF.